This T cell receptor beta chain was sequenced in a study of T cells in Graves' hyperthyroidism and ophthalmopathy. Study-wide findings and caveats: Most expanded thyroid clonotypes above 0.001 also appeared in blood.

Exclusion followed for patients with uncontrolled infection, other autoimmune disease, pregnancy or lactation. Diagnostic decisions used clinical symptoms, serum thyroxine and TRAb, thyroid ultrasound and orbital computed tomography. This clonotype was detected ten times or more. Its cognate antigen is unknown. Germline V lookup: CDR1 SEHNR, CDR2 FQNEAQ (reference sequence). The trim removed 7 bases at V and 6 bases at J, leaving 6 bases unmatched. This CDR3 spans 13 amino acids. TCR beta CDR3 region amplification was performed from RNA transcripts. First-round RT-PCR with HTBI primers amplified the TCR CDR3 region. MiXCR was run by TCRdb on the multiplex PCR reads, yielding one entry per CDR3 protein. The sample consists of about 400,000 distinct CDR3 sequences, around 15% of them appearing once.

The rearrangement links TRBV7-9 to TRBJ2-1; 7 bases align to TRBD1. Sequencing used blood. The sequence derives from a man between 50 and 59 years old with Graves' ophthalmopathy. The CDR3 spells CASTKTGPNEQFF. CDR3 in DNA: TGTGCCAGCACCAAGACAGGGCCCAATGAGCAGTTCTTC.